The 16 T cell receptor beta chains given below trace back to one sample, sequenced in a study of blood T cell repertoires in COVID-19 (dated by TCRdb to the early 2020s). Preparation of the library involved the immunoSEQ multiplex PCR assay. This is the immuneACCESS table as TCRdb keeps it, with only in-frame sequences that have V and J called. A part of the clones is gone; compared with another copy, unresolved V genes explain less than half, and the rest is unexplained. The sample records 120,000 to 150,000 clones, about four fifths of which are singletons. The leading ten clones occupy under 10% of the sample. Sample: peripheral blood. Receptors originate from a woman older than 75 in a cohort sampled during active or convalescent COVID-19.

The CDR3 here is CASKTGTDTQYF. In DNA form, the CDR3 reads TGTGCCAGCAAGACAGGGACAGATACGCAGTATTTT. The chain links TRBV28 to TRBJ2-3; 7 nucleotides align to TRBD1. Trimming cost V 7 bases and J 3 bases; bases outside gene matches: 1. Germline CDR1 and CDR2: MDHEN and SYDVKM. The CDR3 runs 12 residues.

The rearrangement links TRBV9 to TRBJ1-3; D perhaps matches TRBD1 (6 bases). V was cut by 4 bases and J by 1 base, with 12 bases left in between. This CDR3 comprises 15 residues. Germline-derived CDR1 and CDR2 are SGDLS and YYNGEE. Here the CDR3 reads CASSLRGSSGNTIYF. DNA of the CDR3: TGTGCCAGCAGCCTTAGGGGGTCGTCTGGAAACACCATATATTTT.

This rearrangement joins TRBV2 to TRBJ2-7; 12 nucleotides line up with TRBD2. The germline V gene has CDR1 SNHLY and CDR2 FYNNEI. The CDR3 is 14 residues long. V was clipped by 8 bases and J by 7 bases; unmatched bases: 9. The CDR3 loop is CASAGLAGPGEQYF. CDR3 DNA: TGTGCCAGCGCAGGACTAGCGGGACCAGGGGAGCAGTACTTC.

V gene TRBV2 combines with J gene TRBJ1-1, with D uncertain. Germline V gene lookup returns CDR1 SNHLY and CDR2 FYNNEI. CDR3 length: 14 residues. V was cut by 10 bases and J by 0 bases, with 15 bases left in between. CDR3 sequence reads: CATTAGEMNTEAFF. In nucleotides, the CDR3 is TGTGCCACCACGGCTGGGGAGATGAACACTGAAGCTTTCTTT.

This chain joins TRBV15 and TRBJ2-1, with 9 bases lining up with TRBD2. The V segment lost 7 bases and the J segment 10 bases; nucleotides outside the gene matches: 14. Germline CDR1 LNHNV, CDR2 YYDKDF (reference sequence). The CDR3 extends over 15 amino acids. The CDR3 loop is CATMPRSGGRNEQFF. In DNA, the CDR3 is TGTGCCACCATGCCCCGTAGCGGGGGCCGCAACGAGCAGTTCTTC.

The DNA of the CDR3 is TGTGCCAGCAGCTTAGAGAGTCACTATGGCTACACCTTC. As protein: CASSLESHYGYTF. The chain joins TRBV7-9 to TRBJ1-2; D remains ambiguous. The CDR3 is made up of 13 amino acids. Germline assignment: CDR1 SEHNR and CDR2 FQNEAQ (reference sequence). The V end lost 1 base, the J end lost 3 bases, and 6 bases lay between the germline ends.

V and J are TRBV16 and TRBJ2-4, with TRBD1 identical over 8 bases. The junction had 0 bases not matched to a gene; V was cut back by 2 bases and J by 0 bases. Germline CDR1 KGHSY, CDR2 FQNENV. This CDR3 has 15 amino acids. The CDR3 DNA is TGTGCCAGCAGCCAAACAGGGGGAGCCAAAAACATTCAGTACTTC. Protein: CASSQTGGAKNIQYF.

This clone appeared a single time. V gene TRBV19 combines with J gene TRBJ2-4; D possibly corresponds to TRBD2 (6 bases). V shed 3 bases and J shed 6 bases, with 15 bases lying between them. There are 15 residues in the CDR3. The germline CDR1 and CDR2 sequences are LNHDA and SQIVND (reference sequence). CDR3 region: CASSMGTGRGNIQYF. CDR3 sequence (DNA): TGTGCCAGTAGTATGGGGACTGGGCGGGGAAACATTCAGTACTTC.

The V call is TRBV11-2, the J call TRBJ1-1; D gene unclear. Germline-derived CDR1 and CDR2 are SGHAT and FQNNGV. Trimming shortened V by 2 bases and J by 5 bases, and 6 bases separated the two germline ends. This CDR3 is built from 12 residues. The CDR3 loop is CASSLSRTEAFF. The CDR3 DNA reads as TGTGCCAGCAGCTTAAGCCGGACTGAAGCTTTCTTT.

CDR3 in DNA: TGTGCCTGGAGATCCTTGGTTGACGGCGGGAACACTGAAGCTTTCTTT. It encodes CAWRSLVDGGNTEAFF. The chain links TRBV30 to TRBJ1-1, with D uncertain. The germline gives CDR1 GTSNPN, CDR2 SVGIG (reference sequence). V was cut by 3 bases and J by 1 base, with 18 bases left in between. This CDR3 has 16 residues.

The chain couples TRBV12-5 to TRBJ1-2, with TRBD1 as a possible D gene (5 bases). The CDR3 has 12 amino acids. Trimming took off 6 bases at V and 6 bases at J, with 11 bases between the two ends. The germline V gene has CDR1 LGHNT and CDR2 FRNRAP. Here the CDR3 reads CASGEGLNGYTF. The CDR3 nucleotides are TGTGCTAGTGGGGAGGGACTAAATGGCTACACCTTC.

The chain uses TRBV5-1 and TRBJ1-4, with TRBD1 identical over 7 bases. The CDR3 length is 16 residues. CDR1 and CDR2 (germline): SGHRS, YFSETQ. Trimming took 4 bases from V and 0 from J; bases not matched to a gene: 6. CDR3 nucleotide sequence: TGCGCCAGCAGCGTCGGGACAGCAGCAACTAATGAAAAACTGTTTTTT. It is translated as CASSVGTAATNEKLFF.

The gene calls are TRBV7-2 and TRBJ1-2; 9 bases are shared with TRBD1. CDR1 is SGHTA, CDR2 FQGNSA, per germline. After removal of 2 bases from V and 7 bases from J, the junction contained 14 bases not matched to a gene. The CDR3 loop spans 17 amino acids. CDR3 sequence reads: CASSLLLTGQGLRGYTF. CDR3 coding DNA: TGTGCCAGCAGCTTACTATTGACGGGACAGGGATTGCGTGGCTACACCTTC.

The chain recombines TRBV2 with TRBJ2-5; the match to TRBD2 covers 11 bases. CDR1 and CDR2 (germline): SNHLY, FYNNEI. This CDR3 contains 14 residues. V lost 6 bases, J lost 4 bases, and 4 bases stayed unmatched. The CDR3 loop is CASSRLAGGETQYF. The CDR3 DNA sequence: TGTGCCAGCAGCCGTCTAGCGGGGGGAGAGACCCAGTACTTC. Variable domain in full (rest from reference TRBV2 and TRBJ2-5): EPEVTQTPSHQVTQMGQEVILRCVPISNHLYFYWYRQILGQKVEFLVSFYNNEISEKSEIFDDQFSVERPDGSNFTLKIRSTKLEDSAMYFCASSRLAGGETQYFGPGTRLLVL.

This chain uses TRBV6-5 with TRBJ1-6; D is uncertain. The CDR3 is 14 residues long. Germline CDR1 reads MNHEY; CDR2 reads SVGAGI. V was shortened by 2 bases and J by 7 bases, with 9 bases between the two germline ends. The chain's CDR3 is CASSYLRGNSPLHF. For the CDR3, the DNA is TGTGCCAGCAGTTACCTCAGAGGCAATTCACCCCTCCACTTT.

The J gene is TRBJ1-4, the V gene TRBV9, with 10 nucleotides matching TRBD1. The CDR3 spans 15 residues. Germline loops: CDR1 SGDLS, CDR2 YYNGEE. J lost 8 bases, V lost 4 bases, and 8 bases had no gene match. In DNA, the CDR3 is TGTGCCAGCAGCCAGGGGGGGACAGGGGCCGAAAAACTGTTTTTT. Translated, it gives CASSQGGTGAEKLFF.